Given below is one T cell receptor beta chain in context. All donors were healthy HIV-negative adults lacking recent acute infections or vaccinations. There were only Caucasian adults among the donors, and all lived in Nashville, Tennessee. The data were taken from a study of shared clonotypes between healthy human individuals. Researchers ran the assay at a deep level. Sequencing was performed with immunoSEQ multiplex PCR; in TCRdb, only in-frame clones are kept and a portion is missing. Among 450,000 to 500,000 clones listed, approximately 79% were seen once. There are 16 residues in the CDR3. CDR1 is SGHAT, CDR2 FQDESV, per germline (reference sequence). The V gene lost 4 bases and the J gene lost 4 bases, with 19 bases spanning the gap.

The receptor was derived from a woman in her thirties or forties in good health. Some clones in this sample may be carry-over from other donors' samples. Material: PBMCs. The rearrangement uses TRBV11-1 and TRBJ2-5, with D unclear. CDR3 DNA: TGTGCCAGCAGCTCAAGGATTTTGACAAGATCAGAGACCCAGTACTTC. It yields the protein CASSSRILTRSETQYF.